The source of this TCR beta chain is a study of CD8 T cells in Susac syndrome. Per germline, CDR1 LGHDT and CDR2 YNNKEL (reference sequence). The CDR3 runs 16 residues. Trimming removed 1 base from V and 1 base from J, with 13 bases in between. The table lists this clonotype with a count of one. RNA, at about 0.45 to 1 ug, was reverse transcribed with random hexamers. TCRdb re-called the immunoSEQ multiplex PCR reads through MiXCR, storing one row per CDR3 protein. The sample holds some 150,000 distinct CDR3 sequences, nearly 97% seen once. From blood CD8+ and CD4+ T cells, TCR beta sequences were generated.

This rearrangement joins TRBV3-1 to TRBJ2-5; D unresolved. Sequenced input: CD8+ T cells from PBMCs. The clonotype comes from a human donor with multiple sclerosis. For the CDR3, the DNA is TGTGCCAGCAGCCAAGCCCCGGGCCAGCCCCAAGAGACCCAGTACTTC. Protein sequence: CASSQAPGQPQETQYF.